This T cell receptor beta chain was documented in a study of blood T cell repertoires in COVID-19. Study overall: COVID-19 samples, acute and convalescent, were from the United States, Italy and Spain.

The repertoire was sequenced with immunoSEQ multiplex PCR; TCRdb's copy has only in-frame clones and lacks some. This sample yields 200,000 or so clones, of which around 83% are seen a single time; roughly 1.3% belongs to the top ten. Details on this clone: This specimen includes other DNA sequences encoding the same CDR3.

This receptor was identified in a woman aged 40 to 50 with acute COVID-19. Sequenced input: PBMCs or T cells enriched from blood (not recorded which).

The CDR3 reads CATSDWAGGGSNEQFF. CDR3 sequence (DNA): TGTGCCACCAGTGATTGGGCAGGCGGGGGTTCCAATGAGCAGTTCTTC. V and J are TRBV24-1 and TRBJ2-1, with 7 bases aligning to TRBD2. V was pared by 2 bases and J by 6 bases, with 9 bases of the junction left unmatched. The CDR3 consists of 16 residues. Germline CDR1 KGHDR, CDR2 SFDVKD.